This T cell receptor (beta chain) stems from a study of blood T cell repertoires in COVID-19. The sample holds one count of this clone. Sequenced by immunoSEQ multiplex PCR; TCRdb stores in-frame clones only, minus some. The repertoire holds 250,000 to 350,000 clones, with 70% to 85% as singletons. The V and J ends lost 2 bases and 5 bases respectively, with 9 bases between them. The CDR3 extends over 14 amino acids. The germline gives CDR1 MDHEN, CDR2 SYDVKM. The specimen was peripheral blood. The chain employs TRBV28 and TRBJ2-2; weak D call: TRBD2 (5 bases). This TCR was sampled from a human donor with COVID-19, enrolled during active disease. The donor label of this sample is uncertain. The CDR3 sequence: CASSLSRETGELFF. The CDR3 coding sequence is TGTGCCAGCAGTTTAAGTAGGGAGACCGGGGAGCTGTTTTTT.